Listed here is a single TCR beta chain. Sorting defined conventional CD4 T cells as CD4+CD127+. The record originates from a study of B cell selection in AIRE deficiency. Trimming stripped 4 bases from V and 3 bases from J, with 13 bases between. Germline assignment: CDR1 SGHNT and CDR2 YENEEA. The CDR3 length is 14 residues. Sequencing was performed with immunoSEQ multiplex PCR; in TCRdb, only in-frame clones are kept and a portion is missing. This repertoire shows around 20,000 clones, 97% found once; its top ten account for approximately 0.3%. V and J are TRBV11-3 and TRBJ2-7, with D perhaps assigned TRBD1 or TRBD2 (5 bases each). The source of this sequence is a human donor with AIRE deficiency. The sample taken for sequencing was conventional CD4+ T cells sorted from PBMCs. CDR3 in amino acids: CASSSGTFLYEQYF. The CDR3 DNA is TGTGCCAGCAGCTCCGGGACCTTCCTCTACGAGCAGTACTTC.